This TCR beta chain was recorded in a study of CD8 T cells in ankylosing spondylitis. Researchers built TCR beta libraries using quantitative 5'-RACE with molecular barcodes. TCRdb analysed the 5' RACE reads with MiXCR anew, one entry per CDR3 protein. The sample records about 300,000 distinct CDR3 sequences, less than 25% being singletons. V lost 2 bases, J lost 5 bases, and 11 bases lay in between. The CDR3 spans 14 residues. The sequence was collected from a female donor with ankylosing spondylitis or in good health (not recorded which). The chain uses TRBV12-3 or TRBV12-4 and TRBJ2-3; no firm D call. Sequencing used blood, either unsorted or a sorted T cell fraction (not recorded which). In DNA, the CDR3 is TGTGCCAGCAGTTTAACCGGGCAAAGAGATACGCAGTATTTT. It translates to CASSLTGQRDTQYF.